The T cell receptor (beta chain) under discussion was sequenced for a study of blood T cell repertoires in COVID-19. The table came from immunoSEQ multiplex PCR; TCRdb's copy has only in-frame clones and leaves some out. Of 120,000 to 150,000 clones in the sample, about 80% are singletons; the top ten hold approximately 1.4%. After removal of 2 bases from V and 7 bases from J, the junction contained 9 bases not matched to a gene. CDR1 SGHTA and CDR2 FQGTGA come from the germline V gene. This CDR3 has 15 residues. The sequenced sample was peripheral blood. This chain uses TRBV7-3 with TRBJ2-3; 7 bases are a match to TRBD1. This TCR derives from a human donor in a cohort sampled during active COVID-19. For the CDR3, the DNA is TGTGCCAGCAGCTTAGGGCAGGGGGATACGTATACGCAGTATTTT. Translating gives CASSLGQGDTYTQYF.